Included here is one T cell receptor (beta chain) sequence, with context. Its antigen remains unidentified. One base away there is no much larger clone; base qualities are not given. This sample is part of a study of a mutant IDH1 vaccine in newly diagnosed glioma (dated by TCRdb to 2020 to 2022). Concerning the study at large: Of the 30 to 35 patients who were treated, around 60% were male and about 40% were female, and the mean age was approximately 40 years. For exploratory analyses, about 25 treated patients had longitudinal TCRB deep sequencing done wherever samples were available. Six visits were used for peripheral blood collection: V03 (baseline), V05, V07, V10, V12 and V13. Before enrollment, most patients had been given radiochemotherapy with temozolomide as standard therapy, while the rest had received either radiotherapy alone or temozolomide alone. What the authors observed across the whole study: Pseudoprogression seemed to be unrelated to changes in the top peripheral T cell clonotypes found by TCRB sequencing. It was noted by the authors that analyses of patient blood samples could not be reproduced owing to sample limitations. Selection of PBMC samples for TCRB deep sequencing was based on availability. Immune responses induced by the vaccine were seen in around 93% of patients across multiple MHC alleles.

The trim is 2 bases for V and 2 bases for J, with a gap of 13 bases between the germline ends. Sequences GTSNPN (CDR1) and SVGIG (CDR2) are obtained from the germline V gene (reference sequence). The CDR3 spans 15 residues, from the cysteine through the phenylalanine. Only the CDR3 portion is preserved as DNA: 45 bases, with reading frame beginning at the first base. Reading the label with the study, this specimen's time point is: baseline, week 1 (first vaccination visit). Taken with the paper, the label for treatment or condition translates to: pre-vaccination baseline after standard-of-care therapy. Newly diagnosed WHO grade 3 or 4 IDH1-mutant astrocytomas showing loss of nuclear ATRX were present in the donors. The samples were drawn from NOA16, a multicentre, single-arm, open-label phase I trial in Germany that tested a mutant IDH1 peptide vaccine in humans for the first time. Visit V03 blood draws served as the baseline sample for immunogenicity testing. Genomic DNA for TCRB sequencing was extracted from EDTA blood using the DNeasy Blood and Tissue Kit.

The library relied on the immunoSEQ multiplex PCR assay. The hsTCRB Kit was used according to the manufacturer's protocol to amplify rearranged TCR beta chain sequences. Sequencing of TCRB libraries was carried out on an Illumina MiSeq. As for how the authors treated the data: Demultiplexing, trimming and gene mapping were performed with the kit vendor's proprietary platform. Drawn from immuneACCESS, this table holds only the in-frame rearrangements with V and J called that TCRdb kept. Clones are partly lost; checked studies trace under half to an unresolved V gene and leave the rest unexplained. V, J and clone size reflect that table, while D and trimming were determined from the DNA. This sample comprises 25,000 to 35,000 clones, 82% of them detected only once. The ten most abundant clones make up roughly 20% of the sample.

In this chain, TRBV30 is recombined with TRBJ1-5, and perhaps TRBD1 as D gene, on 5 matching bases. The sequencing here drew on PBMCs, taken from a glioma patient treated with radiotherapy, temozolomide or both. The sequence derives from a man under 40 with glioma. The CDR3 has the sequence CAWSTPGPGNQPQHF. The sequence in DNA is TGTGCCTGGAGTACTCCGGGGCCGGGCAATCAGCCCCAGCATTTT.